Shown below are 28 T cell receptor beta chains from a single sample sequenced in a study of T-cell memory formation after mild COVID-19. TCRdb reanalysed the 5' RACE reads using MiXCR and keeps one entry per CDR3 protein. Altogether roughly 180,000 distinct CDR3 sequences are present, about 18% being singletons, with the ten largest covering roughly 4%. Sequenced material: PBMCs or a T cell subset sorted from them (not recorded which). These receptors were obtained from a man aged 18 to 30 who had mild COVID-19 (a few samples of this study predate the infection). Cell type and time point are not known.

J is TRBJ2-7 and V is TRBV6-5; TRBD2 aligns across 7 bases. This CDR3 has 14 amino acids. V gave up 5 bases and J gave up 2 bases; unmatched junction bases: 6. Per germline, CDR1 MNHEY and CDR2 SVGAGI. CDR3 bases: TGTGCCAGCAGTGAGTCTAGCGGAACCTACGAGCAGTACGTC. Translated: CASSESSGTYEQYV.

This clonotype was seen only a few times. CDR3 nucleotide sequence: TGCGCCAGCAGCTTGGGGGCTAGCGGGGTCACAGATACGCAGTATTTT. Its translation: CASSLGASGVTDTQYF. The chain has TRBV5-1 and TRBJ2-3, with 9 bases aligning to TRBD2. Trimming took 0 bases from V and 2 from J; bases not matched to a gene: 4. Germline CDR1 is SGHRS and CDR2 is YFSETQ. The CDR3 loop spans 16 amino acids. Full variable domain (outside the CDR3, taken from reference TRBV5-1 and TRBJ2-3): KAGVTQTPRYLIKTRGQQVTLSCSPISGHRSVSWYQQTPGQGLQFLFEYFSETQRNKGNFPGRFSGRQFSNSRSEMNVSTLELGDSALYLCASSLGASGVTDTQYFGPGTRLTVL.

This clonotype was counted a few times. The V and J genes are TRBV6-5 and TRBJ2-3; D unresolved. CDR1 and CDR2 from the germline V gene are MNHEY and SVGAGI. The CDR3 extends over 11 amino acids. V lost 6 bases and J 14 bases, leaving 15 bases between the germline ends. The CDR3 region has the DNA TGTGCCAGCAGCCCCCGGAGTGATTGGTATTTT. It is translated as CASSPRSDWYF.

The V and J genes are TRBV7-2 and TRBJ2-2; no reliable D call. V gave up 3 bases and J gave up 1 base, with 9 bases separating them. The CDR3 runs to 15 residues. Looked up from germline, CDR1 is SGHTA and CDR2 is FQGNSA. The chain's CDR3 is CASSLGSMNTGELFF. DNA of the CDR3: TGTGCCAGCAGCTTGGGCAGTATGAACACCGGGGAGCTGTTTTTT.

The chain carries TRBV9 and TRBJ2-1, with a tentative D call TRBD2 (6 bases). From germline, CDR1 is SGDLS and CDR2 YYNGEE. V lost 4 bases, J lost 4 bases, and 18 bases lay in between. This CDR3 is 16 amino acids long. The CDR3 DNA is TGTGCCAGCAGCCCCCGGGAGTTAACGGGGTACAATGAGCAGTTCTTC. Translation gives CASSPRELTGYNEQFF.

This clonotype was observed at least ten times. This chain uses TRBV7-2 with TRBJ1-1; tentative D call: TRBD1 (6 bases). CDR1 and CDR2 from the germline V gene are SGHTA and FQGNSA. The V and J ends lost 4 bases and 11 bases respectively, with 20 bases between them. The CDR3 contains 14 residues. The CDR3 here is CASSWTTGSGLAFF. CDR3 coding DNA: TGTGCCAGCAGCTGGACCACAGGGAGTGGACTGGCTTTCTTT.

The gene calls are TRBV10-2 and TRBJ2-4; 7 nucleotides agree with TRBD1. Losses at the gene ends were 6 bases for V and 8 bases for J; bases not matched to a gene: 7. The CDR3 totals 13 residues. The germline gives CDR1 WSHSY, CDR2 SAAADI. This chain's CDR3 is CASRDDRVDIQYF. The CDR3 DNA is TGCGCCAGCAGGGACGACAGGGTGGACATTCAGTACTTC.

The V gene is TRBV6-2 or TRBV6-3, the J gene TRBJ2-1; D gene ambiguous. CDR3 length: 15 residues. The V gene lost 2 bases and the J gene lost 7 bases, with 15 bases spanning the gap. Germline V gene lookup returns CDR1 MNHEY and CDR2 SVGEGT. The chain's CDR3 is CASSYPELGANEQFF. CDR3 in DNA: TGTGCCAGCAGTTACCCTGAGTTGGGTGCGAATGAGCAGTTCTTC.

This clonotype was observed a few times. The chain links TRBV7-2 to TRBJ2-5; TRBD1 might be the D (6 bases). The CDR3 is made up of 15 amino acids. Germline V gene lookup returns CDR1 SGHTA and CDR2 FQGNSA. Trimming stripped 0 bases from V and 3 bases from J, with 11 bases between. For the CDR3, the DNA is TGTGCCAGCAGCTTAGCGGGGACATTGAAAGAGACCCAGTACTTC. This gives the protein CASSLAGTLKETQYF.

Points on this clonotype: The junction departs from the called germline gene at one end, perhaps through a read error. The rearrangement uses TRBV7-7 and TRBJ2-2, with TRBD1 matching over 9 bases. The CDR3 covers 15 residues. The germline gives CDR1 SSHAT, CDR2 FNYEAQ (reference sequence). The CDR3 coding sequence is TGTGCTAGCAGCTCGGACAGGGGGAACACCGGGGAGCTGTTTTTT. Encoded protein: CASSSDRGNTGELFF.

The chain joins TRBV11-3 to TRBJ1-2; TRBD1 might be the D (5 bases). This CDR3 contains 17 residues. V shed 2 bases and J shed 5 bases, with 21 bases lying between them. The germline V gene encodes CDR1 SGHNT and CDR2 YENEEA. The CDR3 loop is CASSLTTDGRETYGYTF. The CDR3 DNA is TGTGCCAGCAGCTTAACGACAGACGGGCGGGAGACGTATGGCTACACCTTC.

The CDR3 coding sequence is TGTGCCACCAGCAGAGATTCACCAGAGACCCAGTACTTC. It codes for CATSRDSPETQYF. The J gene is TRBJ2-5, the V gene TRBV15; D uncertain. Germline assignment: CDR1 LNHNV and CDR2 YYDKDF (reference sequence). V was shortened by 0 bases and J by 4 bases, with 6 bases between the two germline ends. The CDR3 has 13 amino acids.

The rearrangement joins TRBV19 to TRBJ1-2; D gene uncertain. Germline CDR1 reads LNHDA; CDR2 reads SQIVND (reference sequence). The CDR3 has 16 amino acids. V gave up 6 bases and J gave up 3 bases, with 20 bases separating them. CDR3 protein: CASRNLGVGTDYGYTF. CDR3 nucleotide sequence: TGTGCCAGTAGAAACCTGGGAGTCGGTACGGACTATGGCTACACCTTC.

V is TRBV6-4 and J is TRBJ2-2; D is uncertain. The germline V gene has CDR1 MRHNA and CDR2 SNTAGT. Trimming took 3 bases from V and 5 from J, leaving 10 bases between them. This CDR3 has 14 amino acids. CDR3 amino acids: CASSEYGATGELFF. The CDR3 bases are TGTGCCAGCAGTGAATATGGTGCAACCGGGGAGCTGTTTTTT.

This clonotype came up many times. The gene calls are TRBV5-1 and TRBJ2-3, with TRBD1 identical over 11 bases. CDR3 length: 15 amino acids. The germline V gene encodes CDR1 SGHRS and CDR2 YFSETQ. The junction had 4 bases not matched to a gene; V was cut back by 4 bases and J by 3 bases. The CDR3, as DNA: TGCGCCAGCAGCAGTGGGACAGGGGGGACAGATACGCAGTATTTT. The encoded protein is CASSSGTGGTDTQYF.

The J gene is TRBJ2-2, the V gene TRBV7-2; the D is unclear. CDR1 and CDR2 (germline): SGHTA, FQGNSA. Between the trimmed V and J ends, which lost 5 bases and 4 bases, there was a span of 11 bases. This CDR3 has 14 residues. CDR3 residues: CASSLTWRTGELFF. CDR3 nucleotide sequence: TGTGCCAGCAGCCTGACCTGGCGCACCGGGGAGCTGTTTTTT. The full variable domain, with the rest looked up from reference TRBV7-2 and TRBJ2-2, is GAGVSQSPSNKVTEKGKDVELRCDPISGHTALYWYRQSLGQGLEFLIYFQGNSAPDKSGLPSDRFSAERTGGSVSTLTIQRTQQEDSAVYLCASSLTWRTGELFFGEGSRLTVL.

The V gene is TRBV2, the J gene TRBJ1-4; TRBD1 matches at 8 bases. The CDR3 has 14 amino acids. Per germline, CDR1 SNHLY and CDR2 FYNNEI. The J segment lost 10 bases and the V segment lost 3 bases, leaving 7 bases of the junction unmatched. The CDR3 region has the DNA TGTGCCAGCAGTGACGGGACAGGTGACACAAAACTGTTTTTT. It codes for CASSDGTGDTKLFF.

Here the CDR3 reads CASRRVRGFRQPQHF. The CDR3 coding sequence is TGTGCCAGCAGGAGGGTTCGCGGGTTTCGACAGCCCCAGCATTTT. The chain links TRBV6-4 to TRBJ1-5; D is unresolved. Trimming removed 6 bases at V and 7 bases at J, with 19 bases between. The CDR3 extends over 15 amino acids. The germline V gene encodes CDR1 MRHNA and CDR2 SNTAGT.

This clonotype was seen only a few times. The genes are TRBV29-1 and TRBJ2-1; maybe TRBD1 (6 bases). Trimming shortened V by 7 bases and J by 0 bases, and 16 bases separated the two germline ends. The CDR3 runs to 15 residues. Germline values: CDR1 SQVTM, CDR2 ANQGSEA. The CDR3 bases are TGCAGCGCCCGGGACAACCCAAGCTCCTACAATGAGCAGTTCTTC. This sequence encodes CSARDNPSSYNEQFF.

This clonotype was counted between two and nine times. The V call is TRBV20-1, the J call TRBJ2-5; 7 bases align to TRBD2. V trimming: 3 bases; J trimming: 4 bases; junction bases outside the gene matches: 11. The CDR3 loop spans 15 amino acids. Germline V lookup: CDR1 DFQATT, CDR2 SNEGSKA (reference sequence). The DNA of the CDR3 is TGCAGTGCTAGGCTGGGGGGGACGGGGCGAGAGACCCAGTACTTC. This encodes CSARLGGTGRETQYF.

The chain uses TRBV6-5 and TRBJ2-1, with TRBD1 identical over 7 bases. The CDR3 has 16 amino acids. V gave up 5 bases and J gave up 2 bases; unmatched junction bases: 9. Germline CDR1 and CDR2: MNHEY and SVGAGI. The CDR3 spells CASSPLPGTAYNEQFF. As DNA, the CDR3 is TGTGCCAGCAGTCCCCTCCCCGGGACAGCCTACAATGAGCAGTTCTTC.

Here the CDR3 DNA reads TGCAGTGCTATTTCGCGGGGTTCCTCTGGCGAGCAGTACTTC. It translates to CSAISRGSSGEQYF. V gene TRBV20-1 combines with J gene TRBJ2-7; D possibly corresponds to TRBD2 (6 bases). CDR3 length: 14 amino acids. CDR1 is DFQATT and CDR2 is SNEGSKA in the germline V gene (reference sequence). V was shortened by 4 bases and J by 6 bases, with 19 bases between the two germline ends.

The CDR3 region has the DNA TGCGCCAGCTCCCTTGGAGGGGCCCCTGAAGCTTTCTTT. Its protein product is CASSLGGAPEAFF. V gene TRBV5-1 combines with J gene TRBJ1-1; a weak D match, TRBD1 (5 bases). Trimming left V 7 bases short and J 6 bases short, with 16 bases between. This CDR3 spans 13 amino acids. Germline CDR1 reads SGHRS; CDR2 reads YFSETQ.

The gene calls are TRBV5-1 and TRBJ2-7; no clear D gene. Per the germline V gene, CDR1 is SGHRS and CDR2 is YFSETQ. The CDR3 runs to 13 residues. V dropped 4 bases and J dropped 2 bases, with 10 bases sitting between them. This chain's CDR3 is CASSDQWPYEQYV. Written as DNA, the CDR3 is TGCGCCAGCAGCGATCAGTGGCCCTACGAGCAGTACGTC.

The J gene is TRBJ1-1, the V gene TRBV7-2, with a tentative D call TRBD1 (5 bases). CDR1 SGHTA and CDR2 FQGNSA come from the germline V gene. CDR3 length equals 15 residues. V lost 3 bases and J 4 bases, leaving 15 bases between the germline ends. The CDR3 nucleotides read TGTGCCAGCAGCTTGTGGGGCCTAGCGAGCACTGAAGCTTTCTTT. Translation: CASSLWGLASTEAFF.

The chain links TRBV5-6 to TRBJ2-1, with a possible D match to TRBD2 (6 bases). V gave up 4 bases and J gave up 0 bases, with 17 bases separating them. CDR1 SGHDT and CDR2 YYEEEE come from the germline V gene. There are 17 residues in the CDR3. The CDR3 DNA sequence: TGTGCCAGCAGCCCCACGGGCGGGACGAGCTCCTACAATGAGCAGTTCTTC. It is translated as CASSPTGGTSSYNEQFF.

V and J are TRBV10-3 and TRBJ1-2; D gene uncertain. This CDR3 contains 12 residues. Trimming took 8 bases from V and 6 from J, leaving 13 bases between them. Looked up from germline, CDR1 is ENHRY and CDR2 is SYGVKD. The CDR3 protein is CAIHRIGHGYTF. In DNA, the CDR3 is TGTGCCATCCATAGGATTGGCCATGGCTACACCTTC.

V and J are TRBV7-9 and TRBJ2-5, with 10 bases matching TRBD1. This CDR3 is built from 14 residues. The V gene end was trimmed by 1 base and the J gene end by 7 bases; junction bases not matched to a gene: 3. Germline V gene sequence: CDR1 SEHNR, CDR2 FQNEAQ (reference sequence). CDR3 DNA sequence: TGTGCCAGCAGCTTAGAAGGACAGGGGGTGACCCAGTACTTC. This codes for CASSLEGQGVTQYF.